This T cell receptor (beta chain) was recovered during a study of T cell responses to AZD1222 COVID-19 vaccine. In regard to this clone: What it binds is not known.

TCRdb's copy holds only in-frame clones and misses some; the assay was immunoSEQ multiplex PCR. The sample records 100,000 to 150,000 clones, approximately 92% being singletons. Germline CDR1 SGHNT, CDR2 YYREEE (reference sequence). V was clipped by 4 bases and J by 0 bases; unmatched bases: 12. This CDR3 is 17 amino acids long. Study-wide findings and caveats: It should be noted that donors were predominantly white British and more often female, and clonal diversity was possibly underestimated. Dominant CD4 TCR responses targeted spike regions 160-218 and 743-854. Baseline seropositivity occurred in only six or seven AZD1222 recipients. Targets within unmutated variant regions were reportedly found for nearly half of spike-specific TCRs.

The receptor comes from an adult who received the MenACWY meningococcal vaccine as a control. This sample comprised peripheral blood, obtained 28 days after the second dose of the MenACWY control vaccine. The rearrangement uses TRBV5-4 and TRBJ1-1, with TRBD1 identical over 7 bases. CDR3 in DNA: TGTGCCAGCAGCAAAAACCGGGACAGAGCCTTGAACACTGAAGCTTTCTTT. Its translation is CASSKNRDRALNTEAFF.